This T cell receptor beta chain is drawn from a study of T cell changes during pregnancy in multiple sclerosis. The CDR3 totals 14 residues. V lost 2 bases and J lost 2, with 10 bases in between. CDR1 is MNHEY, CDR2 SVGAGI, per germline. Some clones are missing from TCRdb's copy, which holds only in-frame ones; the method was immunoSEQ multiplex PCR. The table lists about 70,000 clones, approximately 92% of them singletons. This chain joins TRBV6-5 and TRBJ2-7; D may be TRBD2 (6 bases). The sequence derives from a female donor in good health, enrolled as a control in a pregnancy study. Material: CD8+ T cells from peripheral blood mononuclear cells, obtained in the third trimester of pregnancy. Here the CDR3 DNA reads TGTGCCAGCAGTTACGGCGGGGTAGCCTACGAGCAGTACTTC. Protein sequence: CASSYGGVAYEQYF.